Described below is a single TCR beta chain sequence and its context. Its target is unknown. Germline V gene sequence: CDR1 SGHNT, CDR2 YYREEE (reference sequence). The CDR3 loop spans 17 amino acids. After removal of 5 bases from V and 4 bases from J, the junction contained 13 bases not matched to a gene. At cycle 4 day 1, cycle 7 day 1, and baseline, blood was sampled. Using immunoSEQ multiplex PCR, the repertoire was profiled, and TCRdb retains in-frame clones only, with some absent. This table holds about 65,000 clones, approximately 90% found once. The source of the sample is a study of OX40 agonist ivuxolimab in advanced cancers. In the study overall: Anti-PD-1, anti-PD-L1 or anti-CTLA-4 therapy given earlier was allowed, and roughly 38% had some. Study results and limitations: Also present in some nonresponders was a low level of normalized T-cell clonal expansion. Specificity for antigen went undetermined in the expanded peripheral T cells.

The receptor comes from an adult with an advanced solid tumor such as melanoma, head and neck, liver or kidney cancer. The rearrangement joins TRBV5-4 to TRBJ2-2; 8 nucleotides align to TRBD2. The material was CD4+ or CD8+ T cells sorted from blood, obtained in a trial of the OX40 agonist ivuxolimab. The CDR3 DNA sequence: TGTGCCAGCAGTTTGTCCGGCGGGGGGCCCCCCACCGGGGAGCTGTTTTTT. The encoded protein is CASSLSGGGPPTGELFF.